This passage covers 31 T cell receptor beta chains from one sample sequenced in a study of identical twins. MiXCR, applied by TCRdb to the 5' RACE reads, yields one record per CDR3 protein. The sample contains approximately 600,000 distinct CDR3 sequences, under 8.5% of which appear only once. This sample was also put to use in a study of yellow fever vaccine responses in identical twins.

Sequencing was carried out using PBMCs. These receptor sequences come from a woman aged 18-29 years in good health.

This chain links TRBV12-3 or TRBV12-4 with TRBJ2-3; no firm D call. This CDR3 spans 15 amino acids. V was clipped by 7 bases and J by 1 base, with 15 bases between them. In DNA, the CDR3 is TGTGCCAGCAACAACCACGGCGGAGGCACAGATACGCAGTATTTT. Translated, it gives CASNNHGGGTDTQYF.

V and J are TRBV18 and TRBJ1-2, with 7 bases that match TRBD1. CDR1 is KGHSH, CDR2 LQKENI, per germline. The CDR3 runs 15 residues. The V and J ends lost 4 bases and 2 bases, in that order; junction bases with no gene match: 7. DNA for the CDR3: TGTGCCAGCTCACGGGGGACAGAGCCCAACTATGGCTACACCTTC. Translating it yields CASSRGTEPNYGYTF.

This clonotype has only a few counts. This sequence joins TRBV5-5 and TRBJ2-3; 10 nucleotides line up with TRBD1. This CDR3 is 16 amino acids long. V trimming: 2 bases; J trimming: 5 bases; junction bases outside the gene matches: 8. CDR1 is SGHKS, CDR2 YYEKEE, per germline (reference sequence). The CDR3 DNA reads as TGTGCCAGCAGCTTACCCGAGACAGGGGGCAAAGATACGCAGTATTTT. Amino acids: CASSLPETGGKDTQYF.

The chain couples TRBV21-1 to TRBJ2-7; the table's D call, TRBD2, was not checked against the DNA. TRBV21-1 is flagged as a pseudogene. The CDR3 is 16 residues long. CDR3 nucleotide sequence: TGTGCCAGCAGCAAAGACCCTAAGCGGGAGGGAACCGAGCAGTACTTC. It specifies CASSKDPKREGTEQYF.

This chain's CDR3 is CASSLVGENYEQYF. The CDR3 DNA reads as TGTGCCAGCAGTTTAGTCGGGGAGAACTACGAGCAGTACTTC. This chain links TRBV12-3 or TRBV12-4 with TRBJ2-7, with TRBD2 as a possible D gene (5 bases). This CDR3 is 14 amino acids long. Trimming removed 1 base at V and 3 bases at J, with 10 bases between.

The chain is built from TRBV7-2 and TRBJ2-7, with 10 bases lining up with TRBD2. V dropped 1 base and J dropped 0; count of bases not matched to a gene: 3. Germline V lookup: CDR1 SGHTA, CDR2 FQGNSA. The CDR3 has 16 residues. The CDR3 sequence: CASSLGAGGGSYEQYF. The CDR3 DNA is TGTGCCAGCAGCTTAGGAGCGGGAGGGGGCTCCTACGAGCAGTACTTC. The full variable domain, with the rest looked up from reference TRBV7-2 and TRBJ2-7, is GAGVSQSPSNKVTEKGKDVELRCDPISGHTALYWYRQSLGQGLEFLIYFQGNSAPDKSGLPSDRFSAERTGGSVSTLTIQRTQQEDSAVYLCASSLGAGGGSYEQYFGPGTRLTVT.

This clonotype has a count of ten or more. The chain is built from TRBV6-5 and TRBJ1-2; a possible D gene is TRBD1 (6 bases). This CDR3 region has 13 residues. CDR1 and CDR2 from the germline V gene are MNHEY and SVGAGI. The V end was cut by 0 bases, the J end by 4 bases, with 6 bases between. The CDR3 here is CASSYSGGYGYTF. CDR3 bases: TGTGCCAGCAGTTACTCAGGGGGCTATGGCTACACCTTC.

A note on this clonotype: One junction end disagrees with the germline gene, perhaps due to a read error. The chain carries TRBV2 and TRBJ2-5; the match to TRBD1 covers 10 bases. Per the germline V gene, CDR1 is SNHLY and CDR2 is FYNNEI. This CDR3 is 17 amino acids long. CDR3 sequence reads: CASCEAVDRGREETQYF. DNA of the CDR3: TGTGCCAGCTGTGAAGCTGTGGACAGGGGGAGAGAGGAGACCCAGTACTTC.

This clonotype showed up many times. The chain recombines TRBV2 with TRBJ1-3; perhaps TRBD1 as D (5 bases). V gave up 3 bases and J gave up 2 bases, with 8 bases separating them. The CDR3 is 14 residues long. Looked up from germline, CDR1 is SNHLY and CDR2 is FYNNEI. CDR3 in amino acids: CASSDQGTGNTIYF. Written as DNA, the CDR3 is TGTGCCAGCAGTGACCAGGGAACTGGAAACACCATATATTTT.

V gene TRBV10-3 combines with J gene TRBJ2-2; 15 bases are shared with TRBD2. The germline V gene encodes CDR1 ENHRY and CDR2 SYGVKD. This CDR3 region has 17 residues. V gave up 10 bases and J gave up 4 bases; unmatched junction bases: 10. CDR3 nucleotides: TGTGCCACTGGAAGGACTAGCGGGGGGGCCATCACCGGGGAGCTGTTTTTT. Protein: CATGRTSGGAITGELFF.

This rearrangement joins TRBV5-1 to TRBJ2-2; TRBD2 is a possible D gene (6 bases). Germline V gene data show CDR1 as SGHRS and CDR2 as YFSETQ. The CDR3 consists of 16 residues. V dropped 3 bases and J dropped 8 bases, with 20 bases sitting between them. The CDR3 loop reads CASSWRVVASSGELFF. As DNA, the CDR3 is TGCGCCAGCAGCTGGAGGGTTGTGGCTTCCTCAGGGGAGCTGTTTTTT.

The table lists this clonotype with many counts. This chain connects TRBV5-5 to TRBJ2-1, with D perhaps matching TRBD2 (7 bases). Germline V CDR1 and CDR2: SGHKS, YYEKEE (reference sequence). V gave up 4 bases and J gave up 0 bases, with 17 bases separating them. This CDR3 contains 17 residues. CDR3 sequence (DNA): TGTGCCAGCAGCCCGGGGGGCGGGTCGAGCTCCTACAATGAGCAGTTCTTC. It is translated as CASSPGGGSSSYNEQFF.

J is TRBJ2-5 and V is TRBV18, with unresolved D. Germline V gives CDR1 KGHSH, CDR2 LQKENI. Trimming took off 5 bases at V and 4 bases at J, with 11 bases between the two ends. This CDR3 is built from 13 residues. The DNA for the CDR3 is TGTGCCAGCTCAGGCCCACCCGGAGAGACCCAGTACTTC. Protein: CASSGPPGETQYF.

The chain links TRBV5-1 to TRBJ2-6; 7 nucleotides agree with TRBD1. Germline lookup yields CDR1 SGHRS and CDR2 YFSETQ. The CDR3 contains 18 residues. The V and J ends lost 2 bases and 1 base, in that order; junction bases with no gene match: 9. The CDR3, as DNA: TGCGCCAGCAGCTTTACGGACAGGACGGCTTCTGGGGCCAACGTCCTGACTTTC. The encoded protein is CASSFTDRTASGANVLTF.

This clonotype came up a few times. The V gene is TRBV5-1, the J gene TRBJ2-2; 10 nucleotides match TRBD2. CDR1 and CDR2 from the germline V gene are SGHRS and YFSETQ. This CDR3 is 19 amino acids long. Losses at the gene ends were 5 bases for V and 5 bases for J; bases not matched to a gene: 18. The CDR3 sequence is CASSSKPREAGGRTGELFF. The CDR3 coding sequence is TGCGCCAGCAGTTCAAAACCCCGGGAAGCGGGGGGGCGTACCGGGGAGCTGTTTTTT.

This clonotype occurred a few times. V and J are TRBV5-6 and TRBJ2-1; D is unresolved. Trimming removed 4 bases from V and 7 bases from J, with 12 bases in between. Germline lookup yields CDR1 SGHDT and CDR2 YYEEEE. The CDR3 consists of 13 residues. The CDR3 DNA reads as TGTGCCAGCAGCCGAGCAGGTGGAAATGAGCAGTTCTTC. It encodes CASSRAGGNEQFF.

This clonotype was observed many times. The chain links TRBV12-3 or TRBV12-4 to TRBJ1-2, with D maybe TRBD1 (5 bases). V was cut by 6 bases and J by 2 bases, with 10 bases left in between. The CDR3 is made up of 13 amino acids. The CDR3 here is CASSTTDNYGYTF. The CDR3 coding sequence is TGTGCCAGCAGCACGACAGACAACTATGGCTACACCTTC.

Remarks on this clonotype: The junction differs from germline at one of its ends, possibly a read error. The V call is TRBV20-1, the J call TRBJ1-1; no clear D gene. Germline V gives CDR1 DFQATT, CDR2 SNEGSKA (reference sequence). The CDR3 length is 11 residues. DNA for the CDR3: TGCATTGCTAGTTCGTGGGGTGAAGCTTTCTTT. Amino acid sequence: CIASSWGEAFF.

With respect to this clonotype: This may arise from a read error, as a much more abundant clone is one base away. This chain connects TRBV5-5 to TRBJ1-5, with D perhaps TRBD1 (5 bases). The V end lost 3 bases, the J end lost 0 bases, and 10 bases lay between the germline ends. Germline V gives CDR1 SGHKS, CDR2 YYEKEE (reference sequence). The CDR3 totals 15 residues. This CDR3 is CASSCGTDSNQPQHF. The CDR3 DNA is TGTGCCAGCAGCTGTGGGACGGATAGCAATCAGCCCCAGCATTTT. The full variable domain, with the rest looked up from reference TRBV5-5 and TRBJ1-5, is DAGVTQSPTHLIKTRGQQVTLRCSPISGHKSVSWYQQVLGQGPQFIFQYYEKEERGRGNFPDRFSARQFPNYSSELNVNALLLGDSALYLCASSCGTDSNQPQHFGDGTRLSIL.

The chain combines TRBV20-1 with TRBJ1-1; D is perhaps TRBD1 (6 bases). V was cut by 3 bases and J by 11 bases, with 13 bases left in between. From germline, CDR1 is DFQATT and CDR2 SNEGSKA (reference sequence). This CDR3 spans 11 amino acids. In DNA, the CDR3 is TGCAGTGCTAGGGAGGGAGACAGGGCTTTCTTT. Translated: CSAREGDRAFF.

The chain links TRBV12-3 or TRBV12-4 to TRBJ2-5, with 7 bases identical to TRBD1. This CDR3 region has 15 residues. Trimming took 6 bases from V and 6 from J; bases not matched to a gene: 13. The CDR3 DNA follows: TGTGCCAGCAGGCTGGGACAGACTCAAAAGAAGACCCAGTACTTC. It codes for CASRLGQTQKKTQYF.

This clonotype has only a few counts. The V gene is TRBV7-9, the J gene TRBJ2-2; 10 nucleotides line up with TRBD1. The germline gives CDR1 SEHNR, CDR2 FQNEAQ (reference sequence). J lost 4 bases, V lost 4 bases, and 6 bases had no gene match. This CDR3 spans 16 amino acids. The CDR3 bases are TGTGCCAGCAGCTACCCGGGACAGGGGACCACCGGGGAGCTGTTTTTT. It translates to CASSYPGQGTTGELFF.

The chain recombines TRBV18 with TRBJ2-7; the match to TRBD1 covers 10 bases. This CDR3 has 15 residues. With 4 bases clipped from V and 0 bases from J, the junction kept 3 bases outside the gene matches. In germline, CDR1 is KGHSH, CDR2 LQKENI. The CDR3 sequence is CASSLGTGDSYEQYF. DNA for the CDR3: TGTGCCAGCTCACTGGGGACAGGGGACTCCTACGAGCAGTACTTC. The full variable domain, with the rest looked up from reference TRBV18 and TRBJ2-7, is NAGVMQNPRHLVRRRGQEARLRCSPMKGHSHVYWYRQLPEEGLKFMVYLQKENIIDESGMPKERFSAEFPKEGPSILRIQQVVRGDSAAYFCASSLGTGDSYEQYFGPGTRLTVT.

The sample holds many counts of this clonotype. The V gene is TRBV6-2 or TRBV6-3, the J gene TRBJ2-1; D is undetermined. Trimming cost V 3 bases and J 0 bases, with 9 bases left between them. CDR1 and CDR2 (germline): MNHEY, SVGEGT. The CDR3 has 15 residues. The CDR3 sequence is CASSYAESSYNEQFF. Here the CDR3 DNA reads TGTGCCAGCAGTTATGCGGAAAGCTCCTACAATGAGCAGTTCTTC.

In its sample, this clonotype was seen a few times. The rearrangement links TRBV6-1 to TRBJ1-5; TRBD1 aligns across 9 bases. The CDR3 covers 15 residues. The junction had 7 bases not matched to a gene; V was cut back by 6 bases and J by 4 bases. Germline values: CDR1 MNHNS, CDR2 SASEGT. CDR3 amino acids: CASRSGQGLNQPQHF. CDR3 coding DNA: TGTGCCAGCAGATCGGGACAGGGCCTGAATCAGCCCCAGCATTTT.

The sample holds a few counts of this clonotype. The chain has TRBV29-1 and TRBJ2-7, with 7 positions matching TRBD1. Looked up from germline, CDR1 is SQVTM and CDR2 is ANQGSEA. V was pared by 6 bases and J by 2 bases, with 10 bases of the junction left unmatched. This CDR3 is built from 14 residues. The CDR3 nucleotides read TGCAGCGTCGTAGGACAGGCGCCAACCTACGAGCAGTACGTC. It codes for CSVVGQAPTYEQYV.

This clonotype appeared a few times. The CDR3 here is CATSDLEGSLNEQFF. The CDR3 DNA reads as TGTGCCACCAGTGATTTGGAGGGATCCCTTAATGAGCAGTTCTTC. The rearrangement uses TRBV24-1 and TRBJ2-1; perhaps TRBD2 as D (5 bases). Germline-derived CDR1 and CDR2 are KGHDR and SFDVKD. Trimming removed 0 bases at V and 7 bases at J, with 12 bases between. This CDR3 region has 15 residues.

For the CDR3, the DNA is TGTGCCAGCAGCTTAAGAGCGGGACTAGCGGGAGGCGGAGGCGAGCAGTACTTC. It yields the protein CASSLRAGLAGGGGEQYF. The V call is TRBV7-3, the J call TRBJ2-7; 15 bases match TRBD2. Germline assignment: CDR1 SGHTA and CDR2 FQGTGA. The CDR3 spans 18 residues. After removal of 1 base from V and 6 bases from J, the junction contained 10 bases not matched to a gene.

This clonotype has only a few counts. This chain links TRBV12-3 or TRBV12-4 with TRBJ2-2; D ambiguous. The CDR3 contains 11 residues. With 11 bases removed from V and 5 bases from J, the gap between germline ends came to 9 bases. CDR3 protein: CAAERTGELFF. The CDR3 bases are TGTGCCGCAGAGCGAACCGGGGAGCTGTTTTTT.

This clonotype was picked up many times. The chain uses TRBV5-1 and TRBJ2-7; D is undetermined. With 4 bases removed from V and 0 bases from J, the gap between germline ends came to 8 bases. Germline V gene sequence: CDR1 SGHRS, CDR2 YFSETQ. The CDR3 consists of 13 residues. The CDR3 loop is CASSGLISYEQYF. The CDR3 bases are TGCGCCAGCAGCGGATTAATCTCCTACGAGCAGTACTTC.

This clonotype was counted at least ten times. The chain joins TRBV2 to TRBJ1-1; D gene uncertain. Germline V gene sequence: CDR1 SNHLY, CDR2 FYNNEI. Trimming removed 6 bases at V and 4 bases at J, with 12 bases between. CDR3 length: 13 amino acids. The CDR3 here is CASSEGVATEAFF. The CDR3 DNA sequence: TGTGCCAGCAGCGAGGGAGTGGCCACTGAAGCTTTCTTT.